This TCR beta chain was documented in a study of T cell changes during pregnancy in multiple sclerosis. Germline CDR1 reads SGDLS; CDR2 reads YYNGEE. The CDR3 runs to 15 residues. V gave up 2 bases and J gave up 6 bases; unmatched junction bases: 9. The data were produced by immunoSEQ multiplex PCR, yet TCRdb's version contains in-frame clones alone and is incomplete. The repertoire holds fewer than 100,000 clones, with 89% as singletons. The V gene is TRBV9, the J gene TRBJ2-7; 9 bases are a match to TRBD1. This specimen consisted of peripheral blood, obtained before pregnancy. The sequence was obtained from a female donor with multiple sclerosis, enrolled in a pregnancy study. CDR3 nucleotide sequence: TGTGCCAGCAGCGTTCTGGACAGGGGAAGCGGCGAGCAGTACTTC. Encoded protein: CASSVLDRGSGEQYF.